The 22 T cell receptor beta chains reported below all come from one sample, sequenced in a study of cytomegalovirus exposure and HLA in healthy donors. The PCR was carried out with 60 Vbeta primers and 13 Jbeta primers. TCRdb keeps only in-frame clones here, not all; method: immunoSEQ multiplex PCR. The table has 150,000 to 200,000 clones, around 84% seen once; the top ten hold roughly 2.2%. Sequenced: PBMCs. The source of these receptors is a young man in good health and CMV-seropositive.

In regard to this clone: One junction end does not reproduce the germline sequence, and a read error may be involved. The J gene is TRBJ1-1, the V gene TRBV7-9, with TRBD1 matching 12 bases. The CDR3 is 16 amino acids. From germline, CDR1 is SEHNR and CDR2 FQNEAQ (reference sequence). Here the CDR3 DNA reads TGTTCCAGCAGCCTCGGGACAGGGGGCTCAGGAACTGAAGCTTTCTTT. Residues: CSSSLGTGGSGTEAFF.

The chain joins TRBV6-5 to TRBJ1-1; D is possibly TRBD1 (5 bases). The V gene's germline CDR1 is MNHEY and CDR2 SVGAGI. Trimming stripped 5 bases from V and 0 bases from J, with 10 bases between. The CDR3 length is 14 residues. CDR3 in amino acids: CASSPRVLNTEAFF. Here the CDR3 DNA reads TGTGCCAGCAGTCCCAGGGTCTTGAACACTGAAGCTTTCTTT.

The J gene is TRBJ1-2, the V gene TRBV2; weak D call: TRBD1 (5 bases). Germline-derived CDR1 and CDR2 are SNHLY and FYNNEI. This CDR3 comprises 13 residues. The ends were cut back, 7 bases at V and 7 bases at J, with 16 bases in the middle. CDR3 in DNA: TGTGCCAGCACCGAGCGGGGGGAGGGTGGCTACACCTTC. This translates into CASTERGEGGYTF.

This clone was recorded once. The chain carries TRBV19 and TRBJ1-5; TRBD1 matches at 7 bases. V dropped 3 bases and J dropped 5; count of bases not matched to a gene: 7. The germline CDR1 and CDR2 sequences are LNHDA and SQIVND (reference sequence). The CDR3 totals 15 residues. The CDR3 sequence is CASSIERQGYQPQHF. The CDR3 coding sequence is TGTGCCAGTAGTATTGAGCGACAGGGTTATCAGCCCCAGCATTTT.

The rearrangement uses TRBV4-1 and TRBJ1-2; D uncertain. The CDR3 totals 17 residues. The germline gives CDR1 MGHRA, CDR2 YSYEKL. V lost 4 bases and J 2 bases, leaving 20 bases between the germline ends. Here the CDR3 DNA reads TGCGCCAGCAGCCCCCCTCTTAGCTCTGCGGGGAACTATGGCTACACCTTC. Protein product: CASSPPLSSAGNYGYTF.

This clone was observed a handful of times. The genes are TRBV21-1 and TRBJ1-1. TRBV21-1 is annotated as a pseudogene. The CDR3 is 17 amino acids. In nucleotides, the CDR3 is TGTGCCAGCAGCAAAGCTCAGCCGCGCGGGATGCACACTGAAGCTTTCTTT. Its protein product is CASSKAQPRGMHTEAFF.

The rearrangement joins TRBV23-1 to TRBJ2-6; TRBD1 matches at 7 bases. TRBV23-1 counts as an open reading frame of uncertain function. This CDR3 comprises 20 residues. Unmatched junction bases numbered 12, after V lost 0 bases and J lost 1 base. The CDR3 here is CASSQSYRGRRGSGANVLTF. CDR3 bases: TGCGCCAGCAGTCAATCATACAGGGGCAGAAGAGGGTCTGGGGCCAACGTCCTGACTTTC.

This clone occurred once. The rearrangement uses TRBV30 and TRBJ1-2; TRBD1 might be the D (6 bases). CDR1 GTSNPN and CDR2 SVGIG come from the germline V gene (reference sequence). This CDR3 contains 13 residues. V gave up 0 bases and J gave up 3 bases, with 8 bases separating them. CDR3 loop: CAWSVQGYYGYTF. The CDR3, as DNA: TGTGCCTGGAGTGTACAGGGTTACTATGGCTACACCTTC.

The chain combines TRBV5-1 with TRBJ2-7; 9 bases map to TRBD1. Trimming cost V 2 bases and J 3 bases; bases outside gene matches: 3. This CDR3 comprises 14 residues. Germline-derived CDR1 and CDR2 are SGHRS and YFSETQ. Written as DNA, the CDR3 is TGCGCCAGCAGCTTAAGACAGGGGGACTACGAGCAGTACTTC. Translating gives CASSLRQGDYEQYF.

The V and J genes are TRBV30 and TRBJ1-2, with 10 positions matching TRBD1. The CDR3 sequence is 16 residues long. Germline V gene sequence: CDR1 GTSNPN, CDR2 SVGIG (reference sequence). CDR3 loop: CIAGGQGTKSKRGYTF. For the CDR3, the DNA is TGTATCGCTGGGGGACAGGGGACCAAATCAAAGCGTGGCTACACCTTC.

Written as DNA, the CDR3 is TGCGCCAGCAGCCAAGAAGATCACACGGGCTATGGCTACACCTTC. Protein: CASSQEDHTGYGYTF. The V gene is TRBV4-1, the J gene TRBJ1-2, with no clear D. CDR3 length equals 15 residues. The germline V gene encodes CDR1 MGHRA and CDR2 YSYEKL. The V and J ends lost 0 bases and 4 bases respectively, with 12 bases between them.

The chain employs TRBV29-1 and TRBJ2-7; 8 bases agree with TRBD1. V lost 7 bases to trimming and J lost 6 bases; unmatched junction nucleotides: 8. Germline V gives CDR1 SQVTM, CDR2 ANQGSEA. The CDR3 extends over 12 amino acids. The CDR3 protein is CSGGQGVGEQYF. CDR3 nucleotides: TGCAGCGGCGGACAGGGAGTCGGCGAGCAGTACTTC.

The rearrangement uses TRBV4-3 and TRBJ1-3, with D possibly matching TRBD1 (5 bases). The CDR3 contains 17 residues. Germline loops: CDR1 LGHNA, CDR2 YSLEER. V was cut by 0 bases and J by 0 bases, with 12 bases left in between. The CDR3 coding sequence is TGCGCCAGCAGCCAAGATTGGGGCAGGCCCTCTGGAAACACCATATATTTT. This codes for CASSQDWGRPSGNTIYF.

The chain uses TRBV6-5 and TRBJ2-1; a weak D match, TRBD1 (5 bases). The germline V and J ends were trimmed by 5 bases and 2 bases, with 10 bases remaining between them. The CDR3 spans 14 residues. Germline V lookup: CDR1 MNHEY, CDR2 SVGAGI. The CDR3 nucleotides are TGTGCCAGCAGTCGAACGGACACCTACAATGAGCAGTTCTTC. It translates to CASSRTDTYNEQFF.

V usage is TRBV7-6 and J usage is TRBJ2-1; 11 bases are a match to TRBD2. The CDR3 length is 15 residues. Germline values: CDR1 SGHVS, CDR2 FNYEAQ. The V segment lost 5 bases and the J segment 9 bases; nucleotides outside the gene matches: 9. The CDR3 DNA reads as TGTGCCAGCAGCCAAAATAGCGGGGGGGCCAGTGAGCAGTTCTTC. This sequence encodes CASSQNSGGASEQFF.

The chain has TRBV9 and TRBJ2-1; 13 positions agree with TRBD2. V trimming: 4 bases; J trimming: 7 bases; junction bases outside the gene matches: 8. The length of the CDR3 is 16 residues. Per germline, CDR1 SGDLS and CDR2 YYNGEE. The CDR3 DNA reads TGTGCCAGCAGCCCGGGACTAGCGGGGCTGGAGAATGAGCAGTTCTTC. It encodes CASSPGLAGLENEQFF.

A word on this clone: It is likely a read error, because the conserved phenylalanine at the end of the CDR3 is missing. The CDR3 spells CASSYRAGGARTEAFL. CDR3 in DNA: TGTGCCAGCAGTTACAGGGCAGGGGGCGCGCGGACTGAAGCTTTCCTT. The rearrangement uses TRBV6-5 and TRBJ1-1; TRBD1 aligns across 8 bases. The germline CDR1 and CDR2 sequences are MNHEY and SVGAGI. There are 16 residues in the CDR3. V was pared by 2 bases and J by 5 bases, with 10 bases of the junction left unmatched.

This clone was seen only a few times. The chain carries TRBV15 and TRBJ1-5; D ambiguous. CDR1 and CDR2 from the germline V gene are LNHNV and YYDKDF (reference sequence). The CDR3 has 16 amino acids. Trimming stripped 0 bases from V and 1 base from J, with 10 bases between. The chain's CDR3 is CATSRDGTVSNQPQHF. CDR3 sequence (DNA): TGTGCCACCAGCAGAGATGGAACAGTCAGCAATCAGCCCCAGCATTTT.

The J gene is TRBJ1-4, the V gene TRBV27; D is possibly TRBD1 (6 bases). The V and J ends lost 5 bases and 4 bases respectively, with 26 bases between them. The CDR3 has 19 residues. Germline CDR1 and CDR2: MNHEY and SMNVEV (reference sequence). The CDR3 DNA sequence: TGTGCCAGCAGTCTTACCCAACGGGGGGCACATTATGATAATGAAAAACTGTTTTTT. Translating gives CASSLTQRGAHYDNEKLFF.

This chain connects TRBV6-1 to TRBJ2-1, with TRBD2 as a possible D gene (5 bases). The germline gives CDR1 MNHNS, CDR2 SASEGT. Trimming shortened V by 6 bases and J by 10 bases, and 13 bases separated the two germline ends. There are 12 residues in the CDR3. The DNA for the CDR3 is TGTGCCAGCAGCGTCTACGGGGAAGAGCAGTTCTTC. This translates into CASSVYGEEQFF.

This sequence joins TRBV10-3 and TRBJ2-5, with TRBD2 identical over 8 bases. Germline V CDR1 and CDR2: ENHRY, SYGVKD. This CDR3 is built from 15 residues. Trimming removed 10 bases from V and 5 bases from J; junction bases left unmatched: 15. CDR3 in amino acids: CATTFSGAPRETQYF. Written as DNA, the CDR3 is TGTGCCACCACCTTTAGCGGGGCCCCGCGGGAGACCCAGTACTTC.

This chain uses TRBV7-6 with TRBJ1-2; 7 positions agree with TRBD1. Trimming removed 1 base from V and 2 bases from J; junction bases left unmatched: 7. The germline CDR1 and CDR2 sequences are SGHVS and FNYEAQ. The CDR3 totals 16 residues. The CDR3 nucleotides are TGTGCCAGCAGCTTAGGTAGCGCAGGGGGAAACTATGGCTACACCTTC. Protein product: CASSLGSAGGNYGYTF.